This T cell receptor (beta chain) was recorded in a study of blood T cells in healthy people across ages. Sample-barcoded 5' priming and a J-beta primer mix drove a second PCR of about 7 to 12 cycles. TCRdb fed the 5' RACE reads into MiXCR, producing one record per CDR3 protein. The sample lists about 930,000 distinct CDR3 sequences; just under 30% were seen once. Study-wide results and limits: Long-lived donors carried more naive CD4+ cells and greater diversity than aged donors.

This clonotype turned up a few times. Its antigen is currently unknown. These sequences were also reported in another study, on T cells of mothers and their children.

The specimen was blood. The clonotype comes from a middle-aged woman in good health.

The CDR3 loop is CASSPRKGAGNTEAFF. The CDR3 DNA reads TGTGCCAGCTCACCACGGAAAGGGGCGGGGAACACTGAAGCTTTCTTT. V is TRBV18 and J is TRBJ1-1; perhaps TRBD1 as D (5 bases). Germline assignment: CDR1 KGHSH and CDR2 LQKENI. The CDR3 totals 16 residues. The ends were cut back, 1 base at V and 1 base at J, with 13 bases in the middle. Full variable domain (missing parts from reference TRBV18 and TRBJ1-1): NAGVMQNPRHLVRRRGQEARLRCSPMKGHSHVYWYRQLPEEGLKFMVYLQKENIIDESGMPKERFSAEFPKEGPSILRIQQVVRGDSAAYFCASSPRKGAGNTEAFFGQGTRLTVV.